Listed below are T cell receptor beta chains from one sample, sequenced in a study of blood T cell repertoires in COVID-19. TCRdb's table, derived via immunoSEQ multiplex PCR, lists solely in-frame clones and lacks some. Of roughly 200,000 clones listed, over 75% are singletons. What was sequenced was peripheral blood. The receptors were gathered from a person aged 65 to 85 with COVID-19, enrolled during active disease. Each CDR3 is given with its conserved first and last residue. A D gene is named only where the DNA matches it firmly. Part of the rows lack a size; the others show once, few, many or a class for expanded clones.

abundance: NA
j_gene: TRBJ2-1
d_gene: TRBD2
v_gene: TRBV9
CDR3aa: CASSVVPGRGLSSYNEQFF
CDR3nt: TGTGCCAGCAGCGTAGTTCCCGGGAGGGGCTTGAGCTCCTACAATGAGCAGTTCTTC

abundance: NA
j_gene: TRBJ2-3
d_gene: TRBD2
v_gene: TRBV3-1/TRBV3-2
CDR3aa: CASSQAGGLTDTQYF
CDR3nt: TGTGCCAGCAGCCAAGCGGGGGGGCTGACAGATACGCAGTATTTT

abundance: NA
j_gene: TRBJ2-2
d_gene: NA
v_gene: TRBV12-3/TRBV12-4
CDR3aa: CAILTGELFF
CDR3nt: TGTGCCATCCTCACCGGGGAGCTGTTTTTT

abundance: NA
j_gene: TRBJ2-3
d_gene: NA
v_gene: TRBV14
CDR3aa: CASSPHRTGSSRVPSTDTQYF
CDR3nt: TGTGCCAGCAGCCCTCACCGAACGGGTTCTAGCCGGGTCCCTAGCACAGATACGCAGTATTTT

abundance: NA
j_gene: TRBJ2-2
d_gene: TRBD1
v_gene: TRBV7-2
CDR3aa: CASSTRQGTGELFF
CDR3nt: TGTGCCAGCAGCACCCGACAGGGCACCGGGGAGCTGTTTTTT

abundance: NA
j_gene: TRBJ2-3
d_gene: TRBD2
v_gene: TRBV6-5
CDR3aa: CATVAGADTQYF
CDR3nt: TGTGCCACCGTAGCGGGAGCGGATACGCAGTATTTT

abundance: once
j_gene: TRBJ2-6
d_gene: NA
v_gene: TRBV9
CDR3aa: CASSPTSSGANVLTF
CDR3nt: TGTGCCAGCAGCCCTACGAGCTCTGGGGCCAACGTCCTGACTTTC

abundance: once
j_gene: TRBJ1-1
d_gene: TRBD1
v_gene: TRBV6-5
CDR3aa: CASSSRTGGTEAFF
CDR3nt: TGTGCCAGCAGTTCAAGGACAGGTGGGACTGAAGCTTTCTTT

abundance: NA
j_gene: TRBJ2-3
d_gene: NA
v_gene: TRBV24-1
CDR3aa: CATSTRDSLDTQYF
CDR3nt: TGTGCCACCAGTACCCGGGACTCTTTGGATACGCAGTATTTT

abundance: NA
j_gene: TRBJ1-3
d_gene: TRBD1
v_gene: TRBV13
CDR3aa: CASSMGQISGNTIYF
CDR3nt: TGTGCCAGCAGCATGGGACAGATCTCTGGAAACACCATATATTTT

abundance: NA
j_gene: TRBJ2-1
d_gene: TRBD1
v_gene: TRBV18
CDR3aa: CASSPGTGWDEQFF
CDR3nt: TGTGCCAGCTCACCCGGGACAGGGTGGGATGAGCAGTTCTTC

abundance: NA
j_gene: TRBJ1-1
d_gene: TRBD1
v_gene: TRBV28
CDR3aa: CASSRPGQLNTEAFF
CDR3nt: TGTGCCAGCAGTCGACCGGGACAGTTGAACACTGAAGCTTTCTTT

abundance: NA
j_gene: TRBJ2-7
d_gene: TRBD1
v_gene: TRBV10-3
CDR3aa: CAINKGQGNNEQYF
CDR3nt: TGTGCCATCAATAAGGGACAGGGAAACAACGAGCAGTACTTC

abundance: NA
j_gene: TRBJ1-4
d_gene: TRBD1
v_gene: TRBV29-1
CDR3aa: CSVRDRALEKLFF
CDR3nt: TGCAGCGTTCGTGACAGGGCACTTGAAAAACTGTTTTTT

abundance: NA
j_gene: TRBJ2-2
d_gene: NA
v_gene: TRBV2
CDR3aa: CASGKGVSNTGELFF
CDR3nt: TGTGCCAGCGGGAAGGGGGTCTCGAACACCGGGGAGCTGTTTTTT

abundance: NA
j_gene: TRBJ2-2
d_gene: NA
v_gene: TRBV29-1
CDR3aa: CSVLAQWGRELFF
CDR3nt: TGCAGCGTATTAGCCCAGTGGGGCCGGGAGCTGTTTTTT

abundance: once
j_gene: TRBJ1-6
d_gene: NA
v_gene: TRBV14
CDR3aa: CARPDRGGSYNSPLHF
CDR3nt: TGTGCCAGACCCGACCGTGGGGGGTCCTATAATTCACCCCTCCACTTT

abundance: NA
j_gene: TRBJ2-3
d_gene: TRBD2
v_gene: TRBV2
CDR3aa: CASRRGLAADTQYF
CDR3nt: TGTGCCAGCAGGAGAGGACTAGCGGCAGATACGCAGTATTTT

abundance: NA
j_gene: TRBJ2-7
d_gene: NA
v_gene: TRBV23-1
CDR3aa: CASSQSSRDYEQYF
CDR3nt: TGCGCCAGCAGTCAATCGTCCAGGGACTACGAGCAGTACTTC

abundance: NA
j_gene: TRBJ2-1
d_gene: TRBD2
v_gene: TRBV7-6
CDR3aa: CASSLGSGGMDEQFF
CDR3nt: TGTGCCAGCAGCTTAGGCAGCGGGGGAATGGATGAGCAGTTCTTC

abundance: NA
j_gene: TRBJ1-4
d_gene: TRBD1
v_gene: TRBV7-8
CDR3aa: CASSVDRGGDEKLFF
CDR3nt: TGTGCCAGCAGCGTTGACAGGGGAGGCGATGAAAAACTGTTTTTT